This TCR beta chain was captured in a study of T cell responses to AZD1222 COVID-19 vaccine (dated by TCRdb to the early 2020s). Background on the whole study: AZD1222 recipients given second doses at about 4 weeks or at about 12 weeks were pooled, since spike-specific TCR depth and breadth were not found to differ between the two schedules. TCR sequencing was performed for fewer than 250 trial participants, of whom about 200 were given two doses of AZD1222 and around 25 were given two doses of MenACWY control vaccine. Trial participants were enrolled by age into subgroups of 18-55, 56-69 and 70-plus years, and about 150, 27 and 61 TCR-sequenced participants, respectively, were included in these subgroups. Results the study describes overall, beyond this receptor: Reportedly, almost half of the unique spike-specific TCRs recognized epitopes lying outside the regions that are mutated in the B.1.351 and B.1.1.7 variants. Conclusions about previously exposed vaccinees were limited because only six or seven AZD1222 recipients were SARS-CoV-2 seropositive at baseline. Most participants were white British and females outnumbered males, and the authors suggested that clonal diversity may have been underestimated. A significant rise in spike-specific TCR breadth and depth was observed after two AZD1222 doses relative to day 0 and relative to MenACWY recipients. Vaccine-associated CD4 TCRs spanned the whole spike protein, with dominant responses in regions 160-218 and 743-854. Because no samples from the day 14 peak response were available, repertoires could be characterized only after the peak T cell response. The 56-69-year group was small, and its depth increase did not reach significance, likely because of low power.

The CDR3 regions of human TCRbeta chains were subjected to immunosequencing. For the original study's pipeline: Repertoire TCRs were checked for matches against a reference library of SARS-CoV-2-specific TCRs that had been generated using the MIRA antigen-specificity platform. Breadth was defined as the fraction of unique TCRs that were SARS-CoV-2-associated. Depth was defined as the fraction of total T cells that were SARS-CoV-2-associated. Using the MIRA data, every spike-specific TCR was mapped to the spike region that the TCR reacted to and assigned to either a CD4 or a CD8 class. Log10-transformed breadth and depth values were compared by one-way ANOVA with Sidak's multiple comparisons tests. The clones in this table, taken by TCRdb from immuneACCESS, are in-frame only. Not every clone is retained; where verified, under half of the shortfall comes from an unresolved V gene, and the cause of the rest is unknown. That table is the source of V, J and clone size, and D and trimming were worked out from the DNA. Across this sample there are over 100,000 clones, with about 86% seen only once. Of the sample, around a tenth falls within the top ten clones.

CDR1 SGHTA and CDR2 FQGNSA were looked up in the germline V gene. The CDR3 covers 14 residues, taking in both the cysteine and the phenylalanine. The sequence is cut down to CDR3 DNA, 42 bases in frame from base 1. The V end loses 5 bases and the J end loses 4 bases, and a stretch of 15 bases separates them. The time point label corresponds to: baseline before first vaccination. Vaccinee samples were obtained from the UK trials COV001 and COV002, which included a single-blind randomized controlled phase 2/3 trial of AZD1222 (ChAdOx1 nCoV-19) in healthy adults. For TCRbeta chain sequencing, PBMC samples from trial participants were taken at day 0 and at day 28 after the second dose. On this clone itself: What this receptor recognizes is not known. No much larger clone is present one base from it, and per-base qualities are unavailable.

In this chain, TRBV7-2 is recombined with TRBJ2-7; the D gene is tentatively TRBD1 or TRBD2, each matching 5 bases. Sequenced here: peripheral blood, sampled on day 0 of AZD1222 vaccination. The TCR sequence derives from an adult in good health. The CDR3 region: CASSTARDGYEQYF. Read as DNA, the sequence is TGTGCCAGCAGCACCGCCCGGGACGGGTACGAGCAGTACTTC.